The 12 T cell receptor beta chains reported below all come from one sample, sequenced in a study of blood T cells in healthy people across ages. Then a second PCR, running about 6 to 12 cycles, was carried out with a sample-barcoded 5' primer and a J-beta primer mix. TCRdb ran MiXCR on the 5' RACE reads and lists one entry per CDR3 protein. The sample holds around 1.5 million distinct CDR3 sequences, 55% to 75% seen once. Material: blood. These receptors were collected from a man aged 18 to 35 in good health.

This rearrangement joins TRBV12-3 or TRBV12-4 to TRBJ2-1; 10 bases line up with TRBD2. There are 14 residues in the CDR3. Trimming removed 6 bases from V and 8 bases from J; junction bases left unmatched: 7. In nucleotides, the CDR3 is TGTGCCAGCAGAGCGGGACTAGCGAAATATGAGCAGTTCTTC. Residues: CASRAGLAKYEQFF.

The chain links TRBV20-1 to TRBJ2-5; tentatively, D is TRBD1 (6 bases). The end of the DNA fits TRBJ2-7 better, so the J call may be wrong. The CDR3 is 16 amino acids. Per germline, CDR1 DFQATT and CDR2 SNEGSKA (reference sequence). Written as DNA, the CDR3 is TGCAGTGCTAGAGATCGTCAGGGGTTTATATGGGGCGAGCAGTACTTC. Its translation: CSARDRQGFIWGEQYF.

J is TRBJ2-5 and V is TRBV28; a possible D gene is TRBD1 (5 bases). The J call may not be correct, given that the DNA end is closer to TRBJ2-7. The germline CDR1 and CDR2 sequences are MDHEN and SYDVKM. The CDR3 sequence is 14 residues long. The CDR3, as DNA: TGTGCCAGCAGTTTTTCTGACAGCCCTTACGAGCAGTACTTC. Its translation: CASSFSDSPYEQYF.

This clonotype has ten or more counts. V and J are TRBV5-6 and TRBJ1-2; no clear D. Trimming left V 0 bases short and J 8 bases short, with 14 bases between. The CDR3 is 14 amino acids. Looked up from germline, CDR1 is SGHDT and CDR2 is YYEEEE. CDR3 bases: TGTGCCAGCAGCTTGGCCGTTTCGGGGAAAGGCTACACCTTC. Its protein is CASSLAVSGKGYTF.

The chain carries TRBV6-6 and TRBJ2-7, with 7 nucleotides matching TRBD2. The CDR3 loop spans 15 amino acids. With V trimmed by 5 bases and J by 7 bases, 14 bases remained unmatched. Germline CDR1 and CDR2: MNHNY and SVGAGI (reference sequence). The CDR3 DNA is TGTGCCAGCAGTCCAAGCGGGGACTCCTACAATGAGCAGTACTTC. It yields the protein CASSPSGDSYNEQYF.

This clonotype has only a few counts. The V gene is TRBV5-4, the J gene TRBJ1-1, with D possibly being TRBD1 (6 bases). V was clipped by 5 bases and J by 6 bases, with 14 bases between them. This CDR3 contains 13 residues. Germline CDR1 SGHNT, CDR2 YYREEE (reference sequence). The CDR3 sequence: CASSSGEYSEAFF. The CDR3 DNA follows: TGTGCCAGCAGTTCAGGGGAGTATTCTGAAGCTTTCTTT.

The chain is built from TRBV27 and TRBJ2-4; no clear D gene. Germline V CDR1 and CDR2: MNHEY, SMNVEV (reference sequence). This CDR3 is 16 amino acids long. The V end lost 5 bases, the J end lost 0 bases, and 14 bases lay between the germline ends. CDR3 bases: TGTGCCAGCAGTCCCGGGTCAGGAGTAGCCAAAAACATTCAGTACTTC. This gives the protein CASSPGSGVAKNIQYF.

The V and J genes are TRBV3-1 and TRBJ2-7; 7 nucleotides align to TRBD2. Looked up from germline, CDR1 is LGHDT and CDR2 is YNNKEL (reference sequence). Trimming removed 3 bases from V and 3 bases from J; junction bases left unmatched: 8. This CDR3 spans 15 amino acids. The CDR3 DNA reads as TGTGCCAGCAGCCAGGATGCGGGAGCGGACTACGAGCAGTACTTC. Amino acids: CASSQDAGADYEQYF.

In the case of this clonotype: One end of the junction varies from germline; a read error may be responsible. The rearrangement uses TRBV7-9 and TRBJ2-1; D perhaps matches TRBD1 (5 bases). Per germline, CDR1 SEHNR and CDR2 FQNEAQ (reference sequence). This CDR3 is built from 12 residues. The CDR3 spells CAGDIQGNKQFF. The CDR3 region has the DNA TGTGCCGGTGACATCCAGGGCAATAAGCAGTTCTTC.

This clonotype is a singleton in its sample. At one end the junction does not follow the germline gene, possibly because of a read error. The chain has TRBV6-1 and TRBJ1-2; possibly TRBD1 for D (5 bases). The CDR3 loop spans 18 amino acids. Germline lookup yields CDR1 MNHNS and CDR2 SASEGT. CDR3 DNA: TGTGCCAGCAGTCAAAATCCTTGGGGGAGCGAAGCTAACTATGGCCACACCTTC. It is translated as CASSQNPWGSEANYGHTF.

V and J are TRBV20-1 and TRBJ2-1; TRBD2 matches 11 bases. Germline V CDR1 and CDR2: DFQATT, SNEGSKA (reference sequence). This CDR3 is 13 amino acids long. V trimming: 5 bases; J trimming: 7 bases; junction bases outside the gene matches: 4. CDR3 sequence reads: CSAPTSGVNEQFF. CDR3 DNA: TGCAGTGCTCCGACTAGCGGGGTGAATGAGCAGTTCTTC.

The rearrangement joins TRBV29-1 to TRBJ2-2, with D perhaps assigned TRBD1 or TRBD2 (5 bases each). There are 11 residues in the CDR3. The V end lost 7 bases, the J end lost 8 bases, and 11 bases lay between the germline ends. Germline CDR1 and CDR2: SQVTM and ANQGSEA. DNA for the CDR3: TGCAGCGCCACTAGGGGAGGGGAGCTGTTTTTT. It encodes CSATRGGELFF.